This TCR beta chain is from a study of T-cell reconstitution after alpha-beta-depleted transplantation in children. Overall study findings and caveats: The main origin of T-cell counts and diversity one year after transplant was newly produced T cells.

CDR3 length: 14 amino acids. From germline, CDR1 is MDHEN and CDR2 SYDVKM. The V and J ends lost 5 bases and 6 bases, in that order; junction bases with no gene match: 10. TCRbeta library preparation incorporated unique molecular identifiers. TCRdb passed the PCR reads through MiXCR, listing each CDR3 protein once. The sample holds approximately 1,000,000 distinct CDR3 sequences, around 30% seen once. Points on this clonotype: Its antigen is undetermined.

Sequencing was performed on PBMCs, mostly from graft donor cells, taken 360 days after TCRalphabeta/CD19-depleted stem cell transplant. This rearrangement joins TRBV28 to TRBJ2-7; 7 bases match TRBD1. The sequence derives from a boy younger than two who had a stem cell transplant for SCID, so the T cells may come from the graft donor. In DNA form, the CDR3 reads TGTGCCAGCAGTCCGACGGACAGGCCCCGCGAGCAGTACTTC. Its translation is CASSPTDRPREQYF.